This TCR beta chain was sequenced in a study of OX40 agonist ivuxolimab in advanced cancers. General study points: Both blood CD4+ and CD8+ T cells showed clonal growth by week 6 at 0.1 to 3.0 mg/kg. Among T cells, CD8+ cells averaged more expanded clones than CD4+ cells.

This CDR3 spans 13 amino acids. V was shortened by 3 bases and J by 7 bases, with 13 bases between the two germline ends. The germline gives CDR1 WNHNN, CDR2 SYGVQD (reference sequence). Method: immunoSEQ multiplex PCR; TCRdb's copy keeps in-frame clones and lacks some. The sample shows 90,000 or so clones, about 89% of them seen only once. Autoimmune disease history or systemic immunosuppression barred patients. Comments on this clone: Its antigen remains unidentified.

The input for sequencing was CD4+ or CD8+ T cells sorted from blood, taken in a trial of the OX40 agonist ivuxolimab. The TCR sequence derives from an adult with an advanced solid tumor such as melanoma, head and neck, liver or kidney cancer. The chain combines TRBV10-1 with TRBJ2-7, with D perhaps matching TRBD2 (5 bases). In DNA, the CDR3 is TGCGCCAGCAGTGATTCGATCGGGATGGAGCAGTACTTC. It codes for CASSDSIGMEQYF.